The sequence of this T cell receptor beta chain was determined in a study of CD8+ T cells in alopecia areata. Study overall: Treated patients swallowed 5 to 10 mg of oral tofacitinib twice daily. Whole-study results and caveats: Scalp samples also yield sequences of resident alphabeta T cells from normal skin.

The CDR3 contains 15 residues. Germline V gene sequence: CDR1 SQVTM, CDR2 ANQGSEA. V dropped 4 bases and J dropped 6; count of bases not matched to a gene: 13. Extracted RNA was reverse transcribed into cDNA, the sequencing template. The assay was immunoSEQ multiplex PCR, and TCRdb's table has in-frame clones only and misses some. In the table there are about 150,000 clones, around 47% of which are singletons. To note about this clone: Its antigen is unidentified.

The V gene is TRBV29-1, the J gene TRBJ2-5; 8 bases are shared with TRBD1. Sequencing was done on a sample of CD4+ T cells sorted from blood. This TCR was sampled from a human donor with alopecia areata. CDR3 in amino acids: CSVGNPTGDGKTQYF. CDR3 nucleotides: TGCAGCGTTGGGAATCCGACAGGGGATGGCAAGACCCAGTACTTC.